The clone carrying this TCR beta chain was observed a few times. Its antigen remains unidentified. The CDR3 is 13 amino acids. Trimming cost V 1 base and J 9 bases, with 12 bases left between them. Germline V CDR1 and CDR2: SGHAT, FQNNGV. The source of the sample is a study of T-cell memory formation after mild COVID-19. Study-wide results and limits: That cross-reactive memory joined was suggested by some responding clones appearing in pre-infection memory. Among clones peaking at day 37 in the second wave, SARS-CoV-2 specificity remained unconfirmed. Clones that shrank (day 15 to 85) were balanced CD4/CD8, whereas later expanders leaned CD4+.

Amplification by 5'RACE using constant-segment primers produced TCR alpha and TCR beta cDNA libraries that carried sample barcodes and UMIs. Using its own MiXCR run on the 5' RACE reads, TCRdb lists one record per CDR3 protein. The data hold some 250,000 distinct CDR3 sequences, with roughly 18% observed a single time. This sequence joins TRBV11-2 and TRBJ2-5; a weak D match, TRBD1 (5 bases). The sequence came from a man aged 18 to 35 who had mild COVID-19 (a few samples of this study predate the infection). Cell type and time point are not known. Sequencing input: PBMCs or a T cell subset sorted from them (not recorded which). CDR3 residues: CASSLGGPRAQYF. The CDR3 DNA sequence: TGTGCCAGCAGCTTAGGAGGTCCCAGGGCCCAGTACTTC.